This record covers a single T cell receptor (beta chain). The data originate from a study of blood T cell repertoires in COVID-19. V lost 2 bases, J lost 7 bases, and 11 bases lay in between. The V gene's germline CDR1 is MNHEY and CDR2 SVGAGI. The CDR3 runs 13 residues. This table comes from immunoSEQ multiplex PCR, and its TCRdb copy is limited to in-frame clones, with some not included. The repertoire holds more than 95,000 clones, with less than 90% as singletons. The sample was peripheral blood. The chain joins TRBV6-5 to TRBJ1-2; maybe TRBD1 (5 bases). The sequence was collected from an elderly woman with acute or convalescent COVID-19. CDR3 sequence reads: CASSYVREAGYTF. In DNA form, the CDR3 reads TGTGCCAGCAGTTACGTCAGGGAGGCTGGCTACACCTTC.